This T cell receptor (beta chain) came from a study of breast tumors, draining lymph nodes, adjacent tissues. Broader study findings: Tumor TCR diversity was below lymph nodes but above nontumor tissue.

A single record per CDR3 protein comes from TCRdb applying MiXCR to the multiplex PCR reads. The table shows roughly 49,000 distinct CDR3 sequences, with about 40% occurring only once. Many counts were recorded for this clonotype. Its cognate antigen is unknown. CDR3 length: 14 amino acids. Germline-derived CDR1 and CDR2 are LNHDA and SQIVND (reference sequence). Trimming cost V 5 bases and J 3 bases; bases outside gene matches: 6. This sequence originates from a female donor with breast cancer. Some clones in this sample may be carry-over from other donors' samples. The chain uses TRBV19 and TRBJ2-7, with 8 bases that match TRBD2. The sequenced sample consisted of breast tumor tissue. The CDR3 protein is CASSLVAGGYEQYF. As DNA, the CDR3 is TGTGCCAGTAGTCTCGTGGCGGGAGGCTACGAGCAGTACTTC.